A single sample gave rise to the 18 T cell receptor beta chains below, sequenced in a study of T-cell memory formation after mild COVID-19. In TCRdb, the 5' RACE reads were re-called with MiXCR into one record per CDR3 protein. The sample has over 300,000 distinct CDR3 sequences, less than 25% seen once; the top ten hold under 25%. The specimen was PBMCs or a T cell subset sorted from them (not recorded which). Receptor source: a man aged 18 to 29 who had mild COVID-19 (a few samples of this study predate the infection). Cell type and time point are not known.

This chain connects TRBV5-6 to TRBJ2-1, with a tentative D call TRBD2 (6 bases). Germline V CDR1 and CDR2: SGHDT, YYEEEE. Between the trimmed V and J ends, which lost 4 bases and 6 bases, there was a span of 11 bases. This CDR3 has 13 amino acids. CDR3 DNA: TGTGCCAGCAGCGCGGGACTTTTCAATGAGCAGTTCTTC. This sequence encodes CASSAGLFNEQFF. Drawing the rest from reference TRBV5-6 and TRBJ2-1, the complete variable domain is DAGVTQSPTHLIKTRGQQVTLRCSPKSGHDTVSWYQQALGQGPQFIFQYYEEEERQRGNFPDRFSGHQFPNYSSELNVNALLLGDSALYLCASSAGLFNEQFFGPGTRLTVL.

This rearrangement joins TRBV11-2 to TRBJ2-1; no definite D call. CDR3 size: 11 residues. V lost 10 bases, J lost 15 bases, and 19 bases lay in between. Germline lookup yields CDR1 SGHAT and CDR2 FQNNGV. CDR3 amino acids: CATGREDRVFF. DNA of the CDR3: TGTGCCACCGGGCGTGAGGACCGGGTGTTCTTC. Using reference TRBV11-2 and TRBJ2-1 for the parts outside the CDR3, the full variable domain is EAGVAQSPRYKIIEKRQSVAFWCNPISGHATLYWYQQILGQGPKLLIQFQNNGVVDDSQLPKDRFSAERLKGVDSTLKIQPAKLEDSAVYLCATGREDRVFFGPGTRLTVL.

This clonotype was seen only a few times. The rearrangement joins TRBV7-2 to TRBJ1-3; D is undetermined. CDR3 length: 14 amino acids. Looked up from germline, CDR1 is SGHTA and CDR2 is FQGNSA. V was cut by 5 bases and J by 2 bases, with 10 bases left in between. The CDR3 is CASSPAGTGNTIYF. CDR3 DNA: TGTGCCAGCAGCCCCGCCGGCACTGGAAACACCATATATTTT. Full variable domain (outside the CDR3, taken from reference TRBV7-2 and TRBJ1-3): GAGVSQSPSNKVTEKGKDVELRCDPISGHTALYWYRQSLGQGLEFLIYFQGNSAPDKSGLPSDRFSAERTGGSVSTLTIQRTQQEDSAVYLCASSPAGTGNTIYFGEGSWLTVV.

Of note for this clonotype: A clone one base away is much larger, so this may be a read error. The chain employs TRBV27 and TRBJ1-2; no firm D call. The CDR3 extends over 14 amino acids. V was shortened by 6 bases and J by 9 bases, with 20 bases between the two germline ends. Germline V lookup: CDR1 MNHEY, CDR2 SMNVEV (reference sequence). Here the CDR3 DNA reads TGTGCCAGCAGGCCGATAGAAAGGTCGGGATGCTACACCTTC. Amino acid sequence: CASRPIERSGCYTF.

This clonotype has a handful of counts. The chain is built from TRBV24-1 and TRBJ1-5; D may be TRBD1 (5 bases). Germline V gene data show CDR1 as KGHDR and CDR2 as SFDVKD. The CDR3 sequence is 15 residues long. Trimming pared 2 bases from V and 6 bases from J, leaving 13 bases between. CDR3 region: CATSDSVDTAQPQHF. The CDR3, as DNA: TGTGCCACCAGTGATTCCGTGGACACCGCTCAGCCCCAGCATTTT.

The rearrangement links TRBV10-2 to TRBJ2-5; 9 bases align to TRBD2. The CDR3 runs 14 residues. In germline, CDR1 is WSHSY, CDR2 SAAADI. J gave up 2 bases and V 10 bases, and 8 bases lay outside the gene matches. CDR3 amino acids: CATRERGVQETQYF. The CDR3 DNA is TGCGCCACCCGCGAGCGGGGGGTTCAAGAGACCCAGTACTTC.

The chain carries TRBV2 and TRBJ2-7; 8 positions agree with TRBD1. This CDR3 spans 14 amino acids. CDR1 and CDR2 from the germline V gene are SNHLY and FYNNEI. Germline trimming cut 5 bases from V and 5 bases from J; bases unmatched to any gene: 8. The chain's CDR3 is CASSQLDRADEQYV. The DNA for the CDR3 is TGTGCCAGCAGTCAACTGGACAGGGCCGACGAGCAGTACGTC.

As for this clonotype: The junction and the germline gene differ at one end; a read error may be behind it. CDR3 nucleotide sequence: TGTGCCAGCACCCTTTCGGGACTAGCGGGGGTTAATGCGCAGTTCTTC. Its protein is CASTLSGLAGVNAQFF. The V gene is TRBV6-1, the J gene TRBJ2-1; 14 bases agree with TRBD2. The CDR3 sequence is 16 residues long. Per the germline V gene, CDR1 is MNHNS and CDR2 is SASEGT.

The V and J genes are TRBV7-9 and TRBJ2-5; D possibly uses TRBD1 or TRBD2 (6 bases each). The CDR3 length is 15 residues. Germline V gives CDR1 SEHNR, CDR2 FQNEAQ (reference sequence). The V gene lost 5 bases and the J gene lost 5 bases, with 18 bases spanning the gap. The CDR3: CASSPWGASPETQYF. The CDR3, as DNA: TGTGCCAGCAGCCCGTGGGGGGCCTCTCCGGAGACCCAGTACTTC.

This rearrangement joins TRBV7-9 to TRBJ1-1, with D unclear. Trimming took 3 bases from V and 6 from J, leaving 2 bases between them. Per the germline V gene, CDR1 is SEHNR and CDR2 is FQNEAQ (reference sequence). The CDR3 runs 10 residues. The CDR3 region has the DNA TGTGCCAGCAGCTTCCCTGAAGCTTTCTTT. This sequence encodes CASSFPEAFF.

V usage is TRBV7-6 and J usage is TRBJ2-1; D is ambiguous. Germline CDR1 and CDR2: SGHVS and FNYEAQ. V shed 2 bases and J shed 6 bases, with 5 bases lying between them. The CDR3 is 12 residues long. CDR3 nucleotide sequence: TGTGCCAGCAGCTTAAACAGCAATGAGCAGTTCTTC. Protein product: CASSLNSNEQFF.

The CDR3 nucleotides are TGCGCCAGCAGTGACCCGGGACACGACAATGAGCAGTTCTTC. Protein product: CASSDPGHDNEQFF. The rearrangement uses TRBV10-2 and TRBJ2-1; a possible D gene is TRBD1 (6 bases). The CDR3 length is 14 residues. From germline, CDR1 is WSHSY and CDR2 SAAADI. V lost 3 bases to trimming and J lost 5 bases, with 11 bases between them.

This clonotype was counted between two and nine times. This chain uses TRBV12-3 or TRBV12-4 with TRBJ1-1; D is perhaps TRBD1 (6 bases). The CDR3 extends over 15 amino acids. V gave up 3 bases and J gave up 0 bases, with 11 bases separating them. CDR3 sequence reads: CASSFRGLMNTEAFF. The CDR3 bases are TGTGCCAGCAGTTTTAGGGGGTTGATGAACACTGAAGCTTTCTTT.

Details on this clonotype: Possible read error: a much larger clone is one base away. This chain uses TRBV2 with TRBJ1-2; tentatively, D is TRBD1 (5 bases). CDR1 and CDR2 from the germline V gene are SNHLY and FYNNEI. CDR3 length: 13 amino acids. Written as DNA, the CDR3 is TGTGTCAGCACGGAGAGGGGTGGAGACGGCTACACCTTC. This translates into CVSTERGGDGYTF.

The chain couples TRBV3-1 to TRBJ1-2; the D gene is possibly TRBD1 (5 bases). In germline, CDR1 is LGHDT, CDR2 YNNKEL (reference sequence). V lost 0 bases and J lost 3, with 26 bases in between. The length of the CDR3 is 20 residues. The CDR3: CASSQDRRPRTPRAYYGYTF. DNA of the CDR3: TGTGCCAGCAGCCAAGATCGCCGCCCCCGGACCCCCAGGGCCTACTATGGCTACACCTTC.

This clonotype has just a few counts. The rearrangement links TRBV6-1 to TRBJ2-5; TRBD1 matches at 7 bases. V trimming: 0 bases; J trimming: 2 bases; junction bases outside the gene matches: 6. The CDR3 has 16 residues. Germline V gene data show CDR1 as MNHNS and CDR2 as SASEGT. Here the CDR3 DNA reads TGTGCCAGCAGTGAAGCCCCACAGGGGCCTCAAGAGACCCAGTACTTC. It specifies CASSEAPQGPQETQYF.

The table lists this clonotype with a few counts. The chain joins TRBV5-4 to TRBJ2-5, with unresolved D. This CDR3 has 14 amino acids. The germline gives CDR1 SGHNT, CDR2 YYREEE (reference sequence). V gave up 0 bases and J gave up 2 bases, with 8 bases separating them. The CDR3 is CASSLARLQETQYF. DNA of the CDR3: TGTGCCAGCAGCTTGGCCCGGTTACAAGAGACCCAGTACTTC.

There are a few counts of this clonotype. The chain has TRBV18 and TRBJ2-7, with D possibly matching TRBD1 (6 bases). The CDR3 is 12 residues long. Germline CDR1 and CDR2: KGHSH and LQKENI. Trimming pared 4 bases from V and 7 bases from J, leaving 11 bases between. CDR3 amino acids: CASSRNQGEQYF. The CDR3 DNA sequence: TGTGCCAGCTCACGAAACCAGGGGGAGCAGTACTTC.